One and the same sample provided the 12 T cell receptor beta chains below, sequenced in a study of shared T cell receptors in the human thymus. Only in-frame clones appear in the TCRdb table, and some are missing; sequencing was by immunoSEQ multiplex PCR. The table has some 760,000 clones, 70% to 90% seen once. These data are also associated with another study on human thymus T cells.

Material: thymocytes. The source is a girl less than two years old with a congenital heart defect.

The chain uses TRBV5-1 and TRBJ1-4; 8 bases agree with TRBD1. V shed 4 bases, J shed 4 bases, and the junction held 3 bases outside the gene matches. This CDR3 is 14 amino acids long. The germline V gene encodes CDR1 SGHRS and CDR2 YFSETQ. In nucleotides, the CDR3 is TGCGCCAGCAGCGTGGGACAGGTTAATGAAAAACTGTTTTTT. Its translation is CASSVGQVNEKLFF.

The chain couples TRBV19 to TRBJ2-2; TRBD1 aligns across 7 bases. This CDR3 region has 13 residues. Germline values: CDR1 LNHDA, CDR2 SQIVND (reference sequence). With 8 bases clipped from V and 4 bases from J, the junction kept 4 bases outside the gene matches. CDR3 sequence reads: CASYRGTTGELFF. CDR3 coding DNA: TGTGCCAGTTACAGGGGTACCACCGGGGAGCTGTTTTTT.

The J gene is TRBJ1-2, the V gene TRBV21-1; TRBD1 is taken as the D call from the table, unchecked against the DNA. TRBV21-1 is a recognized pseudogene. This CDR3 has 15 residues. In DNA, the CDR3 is TGTGCCAGCAGCATCCAGGGGGACCAGGGCTATGGCTACACCTTC. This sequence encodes CASSIQGDQGYGYTF.

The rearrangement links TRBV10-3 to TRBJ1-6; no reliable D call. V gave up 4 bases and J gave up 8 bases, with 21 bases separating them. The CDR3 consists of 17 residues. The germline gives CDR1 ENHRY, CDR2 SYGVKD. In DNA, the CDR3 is TGTGCCATCAGTGTAGGTTCGGAGGGCCGCGTATATTCACCCCTCCACTTT. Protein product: CAISVGSEGRVYSPLHF.

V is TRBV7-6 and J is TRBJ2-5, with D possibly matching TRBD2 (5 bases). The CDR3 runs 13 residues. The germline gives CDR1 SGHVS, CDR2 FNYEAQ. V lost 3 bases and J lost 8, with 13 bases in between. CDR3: CASSFGGYGTQYF. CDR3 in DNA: TGTGCCAGCAGCTTCGGAGGTTACGGTACCCAGTACTTC. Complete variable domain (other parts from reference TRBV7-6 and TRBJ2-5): GAGVSQSPRYKVTKRGQDVALRCDPISGHVSLYWYRQALGQGPEFLTYFNYEAQQDKSGLPNDRFSAERPEGSISTLTIQRTEQRDSAMYRCASSFGGYGTQYFGPGTRLLVL.

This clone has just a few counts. CDR3 residues: CASSQDASGGADTGELFF. The CDR3, as DNA: TGCGCCAGCAGCCAAGACGCGAGCGGGGGGGCAGACACCGGGGAGCTGTTTTTT. The V call is TRBV4-1, the J call TRBJ2-2; 10 nucleotides agree with TRBD2. CDR3 length: 18 amino acids. Germline lookup yields CDR1 MGHRA and CDR2 YSYEKL. The J segment lost 3 bases and the V segment lost 0 bases, leaving 7 bases of the junction unmatched.

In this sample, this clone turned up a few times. CDR3 in DNA: TGCGCCAGCAGCTTGGCGAGGGCTTCCTACAATGAGCAGTTCTTC. This gives the protein CASSLARASYNEQFF. This rearrangement joins TRBV5-1 to TRBJ2-1, with D possibly TRBD2 on 5 matching bases. Germline CDR1 reads SGHRS; CDR2 reads YFSETQ. Trimming took off 0 bases at V and 1 base at J, with 8 bases between the two ends. This CDR3 is 15 amino acids long.

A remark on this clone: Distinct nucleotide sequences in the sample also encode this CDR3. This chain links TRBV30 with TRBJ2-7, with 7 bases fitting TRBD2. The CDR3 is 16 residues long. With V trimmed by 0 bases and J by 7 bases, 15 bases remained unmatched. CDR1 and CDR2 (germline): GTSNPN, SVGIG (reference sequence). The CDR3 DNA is TGTGCCTGGAGTGTATTGTCTCTTGGGACTATTCAAGAGCAGTACTTC. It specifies CAWSVLSLGTIQEQYF.

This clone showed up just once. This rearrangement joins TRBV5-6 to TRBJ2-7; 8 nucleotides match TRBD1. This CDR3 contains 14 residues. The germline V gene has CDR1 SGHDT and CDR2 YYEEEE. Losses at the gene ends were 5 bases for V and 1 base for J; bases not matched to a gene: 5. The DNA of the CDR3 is TGTGCCAGCAGGAGGACAGGGAAGTCCTACGAGCAGTACTTC. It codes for CASRRTGKSYEQYF.

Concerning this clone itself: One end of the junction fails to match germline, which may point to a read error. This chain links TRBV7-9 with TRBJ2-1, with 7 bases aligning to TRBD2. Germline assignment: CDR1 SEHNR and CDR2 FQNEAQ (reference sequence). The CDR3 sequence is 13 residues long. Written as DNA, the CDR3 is TGTGCCAGCAACTTAGGACTAGTAAATGAGCAGTTCTTC. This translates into CASNLGLVNEQFF.

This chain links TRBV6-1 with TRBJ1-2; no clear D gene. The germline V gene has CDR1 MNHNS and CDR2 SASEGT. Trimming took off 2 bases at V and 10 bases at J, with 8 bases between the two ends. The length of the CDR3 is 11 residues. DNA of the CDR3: TGTGCCAGCAGTGAAAAGTACATCTACACCTTC. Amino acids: CASSEKYIYTF.

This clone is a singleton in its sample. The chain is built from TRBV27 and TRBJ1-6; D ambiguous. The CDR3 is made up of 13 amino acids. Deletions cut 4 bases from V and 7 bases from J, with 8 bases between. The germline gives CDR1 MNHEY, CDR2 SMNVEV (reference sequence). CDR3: CASSSKENSPLHF. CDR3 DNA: TGTGCCAGCAGTTCGAAAGAGAATTCACCCCTCCACTTT.